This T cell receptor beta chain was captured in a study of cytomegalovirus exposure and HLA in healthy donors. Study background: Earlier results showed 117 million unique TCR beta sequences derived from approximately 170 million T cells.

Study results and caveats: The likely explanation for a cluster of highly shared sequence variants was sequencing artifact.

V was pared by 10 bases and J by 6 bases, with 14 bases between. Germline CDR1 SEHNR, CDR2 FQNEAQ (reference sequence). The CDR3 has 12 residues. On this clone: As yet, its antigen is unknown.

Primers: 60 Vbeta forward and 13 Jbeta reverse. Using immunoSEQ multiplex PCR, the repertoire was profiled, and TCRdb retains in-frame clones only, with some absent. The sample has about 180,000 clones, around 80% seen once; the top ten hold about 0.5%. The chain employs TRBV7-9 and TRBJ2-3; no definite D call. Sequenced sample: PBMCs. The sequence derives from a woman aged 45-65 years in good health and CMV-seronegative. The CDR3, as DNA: TGTGCCACCCAAGTGAGGCCGGATACGCAGTATTTT. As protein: CATQVRPDTQYF.